This T cell receptor (beta chain) was profiled in a study of blood T cell repertoires in COVID-19. Study-level information: Sites in the United States, Italy and Spain provided acute and convalescent COVID-19 samples.

CDR3 length: 13 residues. Looked up from germline, CDR1 is MNHEY and CDR2 is SVGAGI. Trimming removed 10 bases from V and 1 base from J, with 13 bases in between. In the original analysis: From reference gene primer amplification, estimates of nucleated cell counts were derived. Profiled with immunoSEQ multiplex PCR; TCRdb holds only in-frame clones, not every one. From that table come the V and J calls and clone size; the DNA was used to work out D and trimming. Counted here are roughly 150,000 clones, 84% occurring once; the ten biggest clones make up approximately 45%. Material for sequencing was peripheral blood. The rearrangement links TRBV6-5 to TRBJ2-5; D might be TRBD2 (5 bases). This clonotype was obtained from a human donor in a cohort sampled during active COVID-19. The CDR3 nucleotides are TGTGCCATTCGGGCAGGAGGCCAAGAGACCCAGTACTTC. It translates to CAIRAGGQETQYF.